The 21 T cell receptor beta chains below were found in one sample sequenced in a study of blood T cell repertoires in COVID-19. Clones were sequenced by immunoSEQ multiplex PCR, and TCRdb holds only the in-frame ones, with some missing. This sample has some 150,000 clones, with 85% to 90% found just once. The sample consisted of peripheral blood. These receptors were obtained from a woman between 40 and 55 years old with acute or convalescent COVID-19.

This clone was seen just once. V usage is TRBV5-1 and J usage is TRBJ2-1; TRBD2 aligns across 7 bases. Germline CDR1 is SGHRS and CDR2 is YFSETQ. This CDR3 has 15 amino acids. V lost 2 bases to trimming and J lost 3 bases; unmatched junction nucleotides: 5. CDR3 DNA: TGCGCCAGCAGCTTCGACCCGGGGGGCTACAATGAGCAGTTCTTC. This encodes CASSFDPGGYNEQFF.

In DNA form, the CDR3 reads TGCGCCAGCAGCCCCGACTTCGGCAATCAGCCCCAGCATTTT. Translation: CASSPDFGNQPQHF. The chain joins TRBV5-1 to TRBJ1-5; D not certain. Trimming stripped 4 bases from V and 2 bases from J, with 10 bases between. Germline V lookup: CDR1 SGHRS, CDR2 YFSETQ. The CDR3 loop spans 14 amino acids.

In DNA, the CDR3 is TGTGCCAGCACCCTAGCGGGTGCATCCTACAATGAGCAGTTCTTC. Protein sequence: CASTLAGASYNEQFF. The genes are TRBV6-5 and TRBJ2-1; 8 bases are shared with TRBD2. The length of the CDR3 is 15 residues. V lost 7 bases, J lost 1 base, and 6 bases stayed unmatched. The germline gives CDR1 MNHEY, CDR2 SVGAGI.

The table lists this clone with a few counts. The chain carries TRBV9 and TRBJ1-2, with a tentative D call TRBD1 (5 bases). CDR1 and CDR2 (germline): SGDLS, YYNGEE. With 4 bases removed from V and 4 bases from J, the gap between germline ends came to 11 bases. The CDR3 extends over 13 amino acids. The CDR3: CASSWQGGYGYTF. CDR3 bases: TGTGCCAGCAGCTGGCAGGGAGGCTATGGCTACACCTTC.

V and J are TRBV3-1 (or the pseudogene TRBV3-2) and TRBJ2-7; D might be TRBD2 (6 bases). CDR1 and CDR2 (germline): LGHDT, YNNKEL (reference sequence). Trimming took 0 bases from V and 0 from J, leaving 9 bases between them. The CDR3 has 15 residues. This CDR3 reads CASSQETTSSYEQYF. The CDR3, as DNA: TGTGCCAGCAGCCAAGAAACGACTAGCTCCTACGAGCAGTACTTC.

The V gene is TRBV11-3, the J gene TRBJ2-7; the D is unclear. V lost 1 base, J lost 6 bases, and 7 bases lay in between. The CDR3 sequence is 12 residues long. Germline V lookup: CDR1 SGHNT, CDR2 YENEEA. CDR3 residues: CASSLVGSEQYF. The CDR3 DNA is TGTGCCAGCAGCTTAGTTGGCTCCGAGCAGTACTTC.

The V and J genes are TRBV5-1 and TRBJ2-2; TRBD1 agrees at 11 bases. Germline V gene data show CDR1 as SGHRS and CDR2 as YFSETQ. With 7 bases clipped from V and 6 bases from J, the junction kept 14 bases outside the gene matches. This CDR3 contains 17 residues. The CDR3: CASVPSAGTGGSGELFF. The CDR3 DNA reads TGCGCCAGCGTACCATCCGCCGGGACAGGGGGGTCCGGGGAGCTGTTTTTT.

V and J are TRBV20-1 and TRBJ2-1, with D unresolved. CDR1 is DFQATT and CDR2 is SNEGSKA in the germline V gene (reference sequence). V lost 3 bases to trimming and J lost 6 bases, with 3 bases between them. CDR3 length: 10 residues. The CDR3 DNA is TGCAGTGCTAGCTCCAATGAGCAGTTCTTC. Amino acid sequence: CSASSNEQFF.

The CDR3 nucleotides are TGTGCCACCAGCAGAGATCTAGGAGGGCCCACCGGGGAGCTGTTTTTT. Protein sequence: CATSRDLGGPTGELFF. This chain joins TRBV15 and TRBJ2-2; possible D gene TRBD2, 6 bases. The CDR3 is made up of 16 amino acids. Trimming took 0 bases from V and 4 from J, leaving 12 bases between them. The germline gives CDR1 LNHNV, CDR2 YYDKDF (reference sequence).

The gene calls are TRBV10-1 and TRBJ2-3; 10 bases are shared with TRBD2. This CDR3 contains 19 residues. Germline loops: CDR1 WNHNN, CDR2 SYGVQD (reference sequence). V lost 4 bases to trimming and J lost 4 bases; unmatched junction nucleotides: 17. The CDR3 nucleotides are TGCGCCAGCAGTGGGGAGCTAGCGGGGGAATCCTTAATACCAGATACGCAGTATTTT. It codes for CASSGELAGESLIPDTQYF.

The CDR3 sequence is CAYRDMASPLHF. The DNA of the CDR3 is TGTGCCTACAGGGATATGGCTTCACCCCTCCACTTT. This chain joins TRBV30 and TRBJ1-6; D may be TRBD1 (6 bases). The V end was cut by 7 bases, the J end by 9 bases, with 13 bases between. The V gene's germline CDR1 is GTSNPN and CDR2 SVGIG (reference sequence). This CDR3 spans 12 amino acids.

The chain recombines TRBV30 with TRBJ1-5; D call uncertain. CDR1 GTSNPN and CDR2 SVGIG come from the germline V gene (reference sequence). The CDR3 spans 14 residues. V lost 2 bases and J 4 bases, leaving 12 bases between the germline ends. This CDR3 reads CAWSTSAVNQPQHF. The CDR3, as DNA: TGTGCCTGGAGTACTTCCGCCGTGAATCAGCCCCAGCATTTT.

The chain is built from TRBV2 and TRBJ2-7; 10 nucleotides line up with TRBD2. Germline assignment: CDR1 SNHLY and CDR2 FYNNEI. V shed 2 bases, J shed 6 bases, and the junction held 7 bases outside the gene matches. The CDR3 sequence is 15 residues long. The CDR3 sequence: CASSESLAGVGEQYF. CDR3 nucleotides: TGTGCCAGCAGTGAAAGCCTAGCGGGAGTTGGCGAGCAGTACTTC.

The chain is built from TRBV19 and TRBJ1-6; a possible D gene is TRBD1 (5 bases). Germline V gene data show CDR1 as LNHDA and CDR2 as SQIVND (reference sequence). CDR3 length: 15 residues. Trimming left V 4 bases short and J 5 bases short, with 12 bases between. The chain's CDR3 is CASSNRGGHNSPLHF. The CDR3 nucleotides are TGTGCCAGTAGTAACCGCGGGGGTCATAATTCACCCCTCCACTTT.

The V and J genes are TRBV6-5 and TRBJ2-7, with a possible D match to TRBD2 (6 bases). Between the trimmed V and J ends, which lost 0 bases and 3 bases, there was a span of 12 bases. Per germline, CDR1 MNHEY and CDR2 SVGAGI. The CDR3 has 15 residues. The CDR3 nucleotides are TGTGCCAGCAGTTACTCGGACGGGAGATTCTACGAGCAGTACTTC. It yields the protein CASSYSDGRFYEQYF.

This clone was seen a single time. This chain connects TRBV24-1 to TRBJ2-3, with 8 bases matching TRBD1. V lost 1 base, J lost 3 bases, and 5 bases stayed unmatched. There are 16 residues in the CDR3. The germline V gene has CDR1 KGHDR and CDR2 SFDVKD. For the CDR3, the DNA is TGTGCCACCAGTGATTTAGGCAGGGGGCCAACAGATACGCAGTATTTT. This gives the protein CATSDLGRGPTDTQYF.

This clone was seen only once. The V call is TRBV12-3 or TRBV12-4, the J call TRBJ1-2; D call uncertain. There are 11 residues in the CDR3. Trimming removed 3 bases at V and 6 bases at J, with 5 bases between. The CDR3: CASSLADGYTF. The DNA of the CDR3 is TGTGCCAGCAGTTTGGCCGATGGCTACACCTTC.

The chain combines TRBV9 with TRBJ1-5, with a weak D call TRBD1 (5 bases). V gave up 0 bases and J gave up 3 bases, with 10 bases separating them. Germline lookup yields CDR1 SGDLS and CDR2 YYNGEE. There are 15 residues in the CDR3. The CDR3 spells CASSVDGDYNQPQHF. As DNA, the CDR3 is TGTGCCAGCAGCGTAGATGGGGACTACAATCAGCCCCAGCATTTT.

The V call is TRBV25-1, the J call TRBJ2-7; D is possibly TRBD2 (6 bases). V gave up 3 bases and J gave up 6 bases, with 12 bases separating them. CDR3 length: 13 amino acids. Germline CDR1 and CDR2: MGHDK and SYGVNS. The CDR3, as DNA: TGTGCCAGCAGTGATGCGGGGAGAGTCGAGCAGTACTTC. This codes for CASSDAGRVEQYF.

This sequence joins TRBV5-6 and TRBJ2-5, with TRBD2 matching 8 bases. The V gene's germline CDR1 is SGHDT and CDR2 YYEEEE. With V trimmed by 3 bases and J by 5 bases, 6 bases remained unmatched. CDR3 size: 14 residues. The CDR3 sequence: CASSSAGAGETQYF. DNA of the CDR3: TGTGCCAGCAGCTCAGCGGGAGCCGGGGAGACCCAGTACTTC. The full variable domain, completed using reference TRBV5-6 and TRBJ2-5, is DAGVTQSPTHLIKTRGQQVTLRCSPKSGHDTVSWYQQALGQGPQFIFQYYEEEERQRGNFPDRFSGHQFPNYSSELNVNALLLGDSALYLCASSSAGAGETQYFGPGTRLLVL.

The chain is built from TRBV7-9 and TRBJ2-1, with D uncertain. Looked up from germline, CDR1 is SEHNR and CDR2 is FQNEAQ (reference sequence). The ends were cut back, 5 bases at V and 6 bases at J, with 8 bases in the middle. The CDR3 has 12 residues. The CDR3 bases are TGTGCCAGCAGCAGAGAACGCAATGAGCAGTTCTTC. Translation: CASSRERNEQFF.